This TCR beta chain was captured by sequencing in a study of T-cell reconstitution after alpha-beta-depleted transplantation in children (dated by TCRdb to about 2016). The study in broad terms: T-cell immune reconstitution after TCRalphabeta/CD19-depleted allogeneic hematopoietic cell transplantation in children was quantitatively tracked in the study by means of TCR repertoire profiling.

Beyond this particular receptor, the publication reports: Over the following months the frequencies of hyperexpanded clones went down, and after one year T-cell counts and TCRbeta diversity were mostly credited to newly produced T cells. In some patients, high TCRbeta diversity at day 60 was attributed to recipient T cells and intrathymic progenitors that had survived conditioning. Apparently early alphabetaT-cell count recovery about two months after transplant reportedly relied on only several hundred rapidly expanded clones derived from non-depleted graft cells.

This clonotype was recorded a few times. The specificity of this receptor is unknown. The junction shows a germline mismatch at one end, possibly a read error. Library preparation was by PCR. TCRdb shows the sequencer as Illumina HiSeq 2500. TCR libraries were prepared with molecular barcoding, using unique molecular identifiers to normalize TCRbeta repertoire quantification. In-frame beta chains were kept once TCRdb had trimmed the public reads at Q25 with fastp and called clones with MiXCR. Each record represents a unique CDR3 protein, reported with the most common genes and DNA among its rows. This sample lists approximately 430,000 distinct CDR3 sequences; about a sixth were detected once. Less than 30% of the sample is in the top ten clones. Read against the paper, the sample's treatment or condition label means: allogeneic hematopoietic cell transplantation with graft depleted of TCRalphabeta T cells and CD19 B cells. The transplant recipients were children given TCRalphabeta/CD19-depleted allogeneic hematopoietic cell grafts.

The source of this sequence is a boy in the first two years of life who had a stem cell transplant for Wiskott-Aldrich syndrome, so the T cells may come from the graft donor. The sample in question was PBMCs, mostly from graft donor cells, obtained 360 days after TCRalphabeta/CD19-depleted stem cell transplant.

The nucleotides are TGTGCCAGCAGCTTAGGACTACCTTTCTACGAGCGGTACTTC. Its translation is CASSLGLPFYERYF. The chain is assembled from TRBV7-8 and TRBJ2-7; TRBD2 could be the D gene, as 5 bases match. Reading from cysteine to phenylalanine, the CDR3 counts 14 amino acids. CDR3 DNA is the only sequence kept; it has 42 bases, read in frame from the first base. Reading the germline V gene gives CDR1 SGHVS and CDR2 FQNEAQ. Joined to the reference TRBV7-8 and TRBJ2-7 proteins, this CDR3 gives the full variable domain: GAGVSQSPRYKVAKRGQDVALRCDPISGHVSLFWYQQALGQGPEFLTYFQNEAQLDKSGLPSDRFFAERPEGSVSTLKIQRTQQEDSAVYLCASSLGLPFYERYFGPGTRLTVT.